This TCR beta chain was retrieved from a study of cytomegalovirus exposure and HLA in healthy donors. Study-wide points: In a later analysis, V- and J-gene trimming of beta chains associated with a DCLRE1C missense variant, replicated independently. Among immune exposure information, only CMV serostatus was available.

Germline CDR1 and CDR2: ENHRY and SYGVKD. CDR3 length: 22 residues. V trimming: 4 bases; J trimming: 3 bases; junction bases outside the gene matches: 22. This PCR relied on a set of 60 Vbeta primers and 13 Jbeta primers. Clones were sequenced by immunoSEQ multiplex PCR, and TCRdb holds only the in-frame ones, with some missing. The sample shows approximately 100,000 clones, roughly a tenth of them seen only once. This clone has a handful of counts. Its antigen remains unknown. Sequenced material: PBMCs. The TCR sequence derives from a man between 45 and 60 years old in good health and CMV-seropositive. This chain connects TRBV10-3 to TRBJ2-3; 13 positions agree with TRBD2. The CDR3 loop is CAISAEVRTSGSMAIWTDTQYF. The CDR3 DNA reads as TGTGCCATCAGTGCTGAGGTTAGGACTAGCGGGAGTATGGCCATTTGGACAGATACGCAGTATTTT.